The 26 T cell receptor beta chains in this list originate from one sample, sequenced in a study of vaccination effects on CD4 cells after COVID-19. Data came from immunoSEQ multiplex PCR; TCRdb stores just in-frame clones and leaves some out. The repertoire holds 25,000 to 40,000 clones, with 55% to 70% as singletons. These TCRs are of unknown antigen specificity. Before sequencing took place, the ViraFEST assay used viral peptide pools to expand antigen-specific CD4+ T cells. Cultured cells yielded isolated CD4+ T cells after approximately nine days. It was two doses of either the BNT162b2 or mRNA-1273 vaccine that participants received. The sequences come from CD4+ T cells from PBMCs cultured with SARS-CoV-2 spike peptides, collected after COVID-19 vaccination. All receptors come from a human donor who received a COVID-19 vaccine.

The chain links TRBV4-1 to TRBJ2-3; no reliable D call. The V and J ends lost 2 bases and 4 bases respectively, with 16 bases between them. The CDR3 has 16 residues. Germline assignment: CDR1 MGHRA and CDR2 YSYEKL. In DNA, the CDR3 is TGCGCCAGCAGCCAACGGACCTACCGAGGAGCAGATACGCAGTATTTT. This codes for CASSQRTYRGADTQYF.

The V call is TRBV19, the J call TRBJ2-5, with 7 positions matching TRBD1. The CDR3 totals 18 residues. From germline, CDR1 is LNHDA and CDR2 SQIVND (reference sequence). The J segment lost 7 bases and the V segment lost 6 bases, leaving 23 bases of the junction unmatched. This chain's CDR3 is CASSPFLKGQTQWMTQYF. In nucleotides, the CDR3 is TGTGCCAGTAGCCCATTTCTAAAGGGACAGACCCAGTGGATGACCCAGTACTTC. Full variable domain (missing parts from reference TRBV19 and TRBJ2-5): DGGITQSPKYLFRKEGQNVTLSCEQNLNHDAMYWYRQDPGQGLRLIYYSQIVNDFQKGDIAEGYSVSREKKESFPLTVTSAQKNPTAFYLCASSPFLKGQTQWMTQYFGPGTRLLVL.

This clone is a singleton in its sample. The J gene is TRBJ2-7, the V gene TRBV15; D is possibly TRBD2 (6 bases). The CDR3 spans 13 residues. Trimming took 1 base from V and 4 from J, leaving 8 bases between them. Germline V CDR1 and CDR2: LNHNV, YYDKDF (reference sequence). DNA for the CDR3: TGTGCCACCAGCAGAGTCGGAGGGTACGAGCAGTACTTC. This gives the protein CATSRVGGYEQYF.

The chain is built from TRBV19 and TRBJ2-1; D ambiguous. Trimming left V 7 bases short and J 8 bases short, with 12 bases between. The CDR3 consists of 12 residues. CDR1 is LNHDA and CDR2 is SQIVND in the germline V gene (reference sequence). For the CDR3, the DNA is TGTGCCAGTAATTCTCTGCGCGATGAGCAGTTCTTC. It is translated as CASNSLRDEQFF.

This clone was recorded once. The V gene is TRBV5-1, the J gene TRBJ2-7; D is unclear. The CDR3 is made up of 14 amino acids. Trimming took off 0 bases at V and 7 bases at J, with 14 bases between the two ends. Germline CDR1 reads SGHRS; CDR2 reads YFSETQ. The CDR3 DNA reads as TGCGCCAGCAGCTTGGAAGGGCATTCTGAAGAGCAGTACTTC. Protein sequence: CASSLEGHSEEQYF.

CDR3 nucleotide sequence: TGTGCCAGCAGCCCTACCTCATGGTATGGCTACACCTTC. It yields the protein CASSPTSWYGYTF. This chain joins TRBV9 and TRBJ1-2; D remains ambiguous. Looked up from germline, CDR1 is SGDLS and CDR2 is YYNGEE. The CDR3 is 13 amino acids. Trimming removed 4 bases at V and 5 bases at J, with 12 bases between.

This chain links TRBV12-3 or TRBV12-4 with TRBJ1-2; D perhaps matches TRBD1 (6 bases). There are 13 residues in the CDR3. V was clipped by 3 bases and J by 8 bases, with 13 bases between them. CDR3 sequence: CASSLAQGLGYTF. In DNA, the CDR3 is TGTGCCAGCAGTTTGGCCCAGGGGCTCGGCTACACCTTC.

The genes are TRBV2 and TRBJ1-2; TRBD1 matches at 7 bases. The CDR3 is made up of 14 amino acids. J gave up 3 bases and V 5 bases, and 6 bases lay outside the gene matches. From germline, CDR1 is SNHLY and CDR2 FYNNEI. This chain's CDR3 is CASSTTGLHYGYTF. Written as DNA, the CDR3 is TGTGCCAGCAGTACGACAGGGCTTCACTATGGCTACACCTTC.

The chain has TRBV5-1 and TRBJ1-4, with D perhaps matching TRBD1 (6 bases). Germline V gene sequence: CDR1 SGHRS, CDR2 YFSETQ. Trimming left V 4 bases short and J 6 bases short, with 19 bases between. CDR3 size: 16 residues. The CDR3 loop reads CASSPGLTGRDEKLFF. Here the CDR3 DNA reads TGCGCCAGCAGCCCCGGGTTGACAGGTCGAGATGAAAAACTGTTTTTT.

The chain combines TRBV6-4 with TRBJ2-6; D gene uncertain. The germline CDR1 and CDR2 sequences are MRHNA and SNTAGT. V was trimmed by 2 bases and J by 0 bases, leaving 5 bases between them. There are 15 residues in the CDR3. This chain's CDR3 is CASSDRSSGANVLTF. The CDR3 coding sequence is TGTGCCAGCAGTGACAGGAGCTCTGGGGCCAACGTCCTGACTTTC.

CDR3 residues: CASSWQGARLNTEAFF. The CDR3 DNA reads TGCGCCAGCAGCTGGCAGGGGGCCCGGCTGAACACTGAAGCTTTCTTT. The J gene is TRBJ1-1, the V gene TRBV5-1; 8 bases fit TRBD1. CDR3 length equals 16 residues. V lost 3 bases, J lost 0 bases, and 7 bases stayed unmatched. Germline V CDR1 and CDR2: SGHRS, YFSETQ.

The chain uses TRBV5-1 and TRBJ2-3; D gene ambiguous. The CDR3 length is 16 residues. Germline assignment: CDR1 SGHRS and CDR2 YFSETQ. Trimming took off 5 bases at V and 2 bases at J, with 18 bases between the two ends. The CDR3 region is CASRPGWVGDTDTQYF. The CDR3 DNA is TGCGCCAGCAGGCCCGGTTGGGTAGGTGACACAGATACGCAGTATTTT. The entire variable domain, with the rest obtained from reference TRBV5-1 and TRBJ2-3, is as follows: KAGVTQTPRYLIKTRGQQVTLSCSPISGHRSVSWYQQTPGQGLQFLFEYFSETQRNKGNFPGRFSGRQFSNSRSEMNVSTLELGDSALYLCASRPGWVGDTDTQYFGPGTRLTVL.

In nucleotides, the CDR3 is TGTGCCAGCAGCTTGGTCAGTGGAGGGGTCAACTATGGCTACACCTTC. It is translated as CASSLVSGGVNYGYTF. The chain combines TRBV5-6 with TRBJ1-2; possibly TRBD1 for D (5 bases). Germline CDR1 is SGHDT and CDR2 is YYEEEE. V was cut by 0 bases and J by 2 bases, with 14 bases left in between. This CDR3 comprises 16 residues.

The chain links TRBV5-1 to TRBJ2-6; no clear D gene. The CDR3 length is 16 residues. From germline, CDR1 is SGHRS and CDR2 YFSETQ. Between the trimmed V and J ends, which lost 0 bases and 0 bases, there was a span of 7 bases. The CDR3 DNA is TGCGCCAGCAGCTTGGAAGGAAGCTCTGGGGCCAACGTCCTGACTTTC. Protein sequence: CASSLEGSSGANVLTF.

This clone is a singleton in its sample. The CDR3 region is CASSLVTIAAEQFF. In DNA form, the CDR3 reads TGCGCCAGCAGCTTGGTGACCATAGCAGCTGAGCAGTTCTTC. This sequence joins TRBV5-1 and TRBJ2-1; no reliable D call. The CDR3 contains 14 residues. The V end lost 0 bases, the J end lost 9 bases, and 13 bases lay between the germline ends. CDR1 SGHRS and CDR2 YFSETQ come from the germline V gene.

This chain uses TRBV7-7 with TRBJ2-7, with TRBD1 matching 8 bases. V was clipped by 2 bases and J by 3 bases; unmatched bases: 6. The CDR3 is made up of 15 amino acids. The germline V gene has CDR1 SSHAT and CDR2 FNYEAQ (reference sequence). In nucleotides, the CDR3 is TGTGCCAGCAGCTTAAAGACAGGACAGGGCTACGAGCAGTACTTC. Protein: CASSLKTGQGYEQYF.

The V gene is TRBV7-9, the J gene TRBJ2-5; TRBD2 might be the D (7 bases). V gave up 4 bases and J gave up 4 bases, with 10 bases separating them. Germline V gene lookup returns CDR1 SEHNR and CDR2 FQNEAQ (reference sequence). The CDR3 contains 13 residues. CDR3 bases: TGTGCCAGCAGCTGGGGGGGGCGAGAGACCCAGTACTTC. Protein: CASSWGGRETQYF.

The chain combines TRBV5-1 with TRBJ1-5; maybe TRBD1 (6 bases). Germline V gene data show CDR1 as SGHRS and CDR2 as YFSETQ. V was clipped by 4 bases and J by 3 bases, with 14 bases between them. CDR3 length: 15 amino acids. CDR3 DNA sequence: TGCGCCAGCAGCACGTCTGGACAGAACAATCAGCCCCAGCATTTT. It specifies CASSTSGQNNQPQHF.

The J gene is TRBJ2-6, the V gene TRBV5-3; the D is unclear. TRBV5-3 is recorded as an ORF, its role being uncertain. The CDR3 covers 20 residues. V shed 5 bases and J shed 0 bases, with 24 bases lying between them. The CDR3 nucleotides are TGTGCCAGAAGTTTTACTAATTTGGACCGTATAAGCTCTGGGGCCAACGTCCTGACTTTC. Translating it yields CARSFTNLDRISSGANVLTF.

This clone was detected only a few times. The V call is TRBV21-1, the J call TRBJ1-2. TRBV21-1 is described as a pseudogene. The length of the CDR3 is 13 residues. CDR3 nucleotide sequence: TGTGCCAGCAGTAGAGATACTAACTATGGCTACACCTTC. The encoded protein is CASSRDTNYGYTF.

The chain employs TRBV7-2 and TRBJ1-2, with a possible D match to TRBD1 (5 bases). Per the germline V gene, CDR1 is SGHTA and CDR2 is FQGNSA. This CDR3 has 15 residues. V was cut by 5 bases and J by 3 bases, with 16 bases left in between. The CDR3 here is CASSPVPGVYYGYTF. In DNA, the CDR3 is TGTGCCAGCAGCCCGGTTCCGGGGGTATACTATGGCTACACCTTC.

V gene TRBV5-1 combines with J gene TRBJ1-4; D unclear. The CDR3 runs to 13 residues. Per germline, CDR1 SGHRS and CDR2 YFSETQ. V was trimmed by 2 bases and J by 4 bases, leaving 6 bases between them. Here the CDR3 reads CASSFGVNEKLFF. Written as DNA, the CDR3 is TGCGCCAGCAGCTTTGGGGTTAATGAAAAACTGTTTTTT.

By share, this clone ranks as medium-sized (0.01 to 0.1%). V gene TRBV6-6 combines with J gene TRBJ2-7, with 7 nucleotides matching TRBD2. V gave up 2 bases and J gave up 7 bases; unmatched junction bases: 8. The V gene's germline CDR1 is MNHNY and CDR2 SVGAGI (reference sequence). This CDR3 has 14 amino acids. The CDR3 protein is CASSYDPTSSEQYF. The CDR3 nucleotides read TGTGCCAGCAGTTACGACCCGACTAGCTCTGAGCAGTACTTC.

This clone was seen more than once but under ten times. CDR3 protein: CASSLGTGASSGNTIYF. The CDR3 DNA is TGTGCCAGCAGCTTGGGGACAGGGGCGAGCTCTGGAAACACCATATATTTT. V and J are TRBV7-7 and TRBJ1-3, with 10 bases lining up with TRBD1. The CDR3 spans 17 residues. Germline lookup yields CDR1 SSHAT and CDR2 FNYEAQ (reference sequence). The junction had 5 bases not matched to a gene; V was cut back by 3 bases and J by 0 bases.

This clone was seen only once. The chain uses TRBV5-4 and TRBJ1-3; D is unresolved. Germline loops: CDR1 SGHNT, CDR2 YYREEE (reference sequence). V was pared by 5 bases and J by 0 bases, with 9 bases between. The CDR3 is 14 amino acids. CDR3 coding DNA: TGTGCCAGCAGATCCGGCAGCTCTGGAAACACCATATATTTT. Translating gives CASRSGSSGNTIYF.

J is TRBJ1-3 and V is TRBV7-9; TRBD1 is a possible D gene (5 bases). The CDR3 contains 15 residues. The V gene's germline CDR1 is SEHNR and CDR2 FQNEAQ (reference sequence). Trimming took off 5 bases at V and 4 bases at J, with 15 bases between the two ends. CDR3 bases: TGTGCCAGCAGCAGCCGGGGCCGTCGCGGAAACACCATATATTTT. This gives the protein CASSSRGRRGNTIYF.